This T cell receptor beta chain was identified in a study of OX40 agonist ivuxolimab in advanced cancers. Study-level background: Ivuxolimab, which targeted the costimulatory receptor OX40 (CD134), was an agonistic, fully human IgG2 monoclonal antibody. Intravenous ivuxolimab was administered to patients every 2 weeks at six dose levels: 0.01, 0.1, 0.3, 1.5, 3 and 10 mg/kg. Of the 50 or so patients in dose escalation, some 19 had hepatocellular carcinoma, about 15 had melanoma, 9 had renal cell carcinoma and 9 had head and neck cancer. In the dose-escalation cohort, approximately 82% of patients were male, and the mean age was approximately 60 years, with a range of roughly 20 to 80. Prior anti-PD-1, anti-PD-L1 or anti-CTLA-4 therapy was permitted, and 30% to 45% of dose-escalation patients had received checkpoint inhibitors. Partial responses occurred in three dose-escalation patients, of whom one had hepatocellular carcinoma and two had cutaneous melanoma. The point of sequencing TCRbeta in the periphery was to test whether ivuxolimab changed TCR sequence diversity and drove clonal T-cell expansion. The monotherapy dose-escalation portion (N = 52 patients) of the phase I ivuxolimab trial is reported in the paper.

Broader findings and caveats from the paper: Low levels of normalized T-cell clonal expansion were also seen in some patients who did not respond. Clonal expansion of both CD4+ and CD8+ blood T cells was observed from baseline to week 6 at doses 0.1 to 3.0 mg/kg. Partial responders in the 0.1-3.0 mg/kg groups had among the lowest normalized peripheral clonal expansion, especially among CD8+ T cells. On average, CD8+ T cells showed more expanded clones than CD4+ T cells after ivuxolimab. The antigen specificity of the peripheral T cells that underwent clonal expansion was not determined.

V loses 1 base, J loses 3 bases, and the germline ends lie 10 bases apart. CDR1 and CDR2 (SGDLS, YYNGEE) derive from the germline V gene. Including cysteine and phenylalanine, the CDR3 has 15 amino acids. The DNA shown is the 45-base CDR3, in frame from base 1. Patients with a history of autoimmune disease or receiving systemic immunosuppression were excluded from the trial. In every dose cohort, peripheral blood was drawn for TCR sequencing at baseline, cycle 4 day 1, and cycle 7 day 1. Samples were obtained from an open-label, multicenter, first-in-human phase I dose-escalation trial of ivuxolimab. Adults with locally advanced or metastatic head and neck squamous cell, hepatocellular, melanoma or renal cell carcinoma were enrolled in the trial. Before TCR sequencing, CD4+ T cells and CD8+ T cells from peripheral blood were sorted into separate populations. To sequence the TCRbeta CDR3 region, genomic DNA was isolated from the sorted cells. TCRbeta CDR3 regions were sequenced using the immunoSEQ Assay. TCRdb retrieved this table from immuneACCESS and kept in-frame rearrangements only. Not all clones are present; in checked studies, unresolved V genes account for under half, and no reason is known for the remainder. A total of approximately 76,000 clones appear in this sample, roughly 86% of them only once. In total, the top ten clones hold around 0.78% of the sample.

Note on this clone: Its antigen remains undetermined. Per-nucleotide qualities are absent, and no much larger clonotype sits a single base away.

This clonotype was sampled from an adult with an advanced solid tumor such as melanoma, head and neck, liver or kidney cancer. Sequencing used CD4+ or CD8+ T cells sorted from blood, obtained in a trial of the OX40 agonist ivuxolimab. The V gene is TRBV9 and the J gene is TRBJ2-2, with the D gene too uncertain to name. In nucleotides, the sequence is TGTGCCAGCAGCGTATTAATCTCGGACACCGGGGAGCTGTTTTTT. Its coded protein is CASSVLISDTGELFF. The variable domain in full, with residues beyond the CDR3 obtained from the reference TRBV9 and TRBJ2-2 genes, is DSGVTQTPKHLITATGQRVTLRCSPRSGDLSVYWYQQSLDQGLQFLIQYYNGEERAKGNILERFSAQQFPDLHSELNLSSLELGDSALYFCASSVLISDTGELFFGEGSRLTVL.